The 25 T cell receptor beta chains given below trace back to one sample, sequenced in a study of cytomegalovirus exposure and HLA in healthy donors. Data came from immunoSEQ multiplex PCR; TCRdb stores just in-frame clones and leaves some out. This table holds around 400,000 clones, roughly 90% found once. Sample: PBMCs. The receptors were sampled from a woman aged 18-29 years in good health and CMV-seronegative.

The genes are TRBV7-9 and TRBJ1-1; 7 bases fit TRBD1. V trimming: 7 bases; J trimming: 0 bases; junction bases outside the gene matches: 11. Germline V gene lookup returns CDR1 SEHNR and CDR2 FQNEAQ (reference sequence). The CDR3 has 16 residues. The CDR3 DNA reads TGTGCCAGCACCCCCGGGACAGACTTTATGAACACTGAAGCTTTCTTT. Its protein product is CASTPGTDFMNTEAFF.

This clone was observed a few times. The V call is TRBV6-6, the J call TRBJ1-2; D is undetermined. Trimming took off 2 bases at V and 3 bases at J, with 10 bases between the two ends. The CDR3 totals 14 residues. Germline V gene sequence: CDR1 MNHNY, CDR2 SVGAGI (reference sequence). In DNA form, the CDR3 reads TGTGCCAGCAGTTACAGGGAGGAACACTATGGCTACACCTTC. Its protein product is CASSYREEHYGYTF.

V gene TRBV5-1 combines with J gene TRBJ2-1; 7 bases line up with TRBD2. V lost 8 bases and J lost 5; bases outside the gene matches: 13. Germline V gives CDR1 SGHRS, CDR2 YFSETQ. The CDR3 extends over 15 amino acids. CDR3 sequence: CASTRTGGYNNEQFF. The CDR3 coding sequence is TGCGCCAGTACCCGGACGGGGGGTTACAACAATGAGCAGTTCTTC.

This chain uses TRBV28 with TRBJ2-7; TRBD2 might be the D (5 bases). This CDR3 has 14 residues. Trimming took 6 bases from V and 4 from J, leaving 16 bases between them. Germline assignment: CDR1 MDHEN and CDR2 SYDVKM. In nucleotides, the CDR3 is TGTGCCAGCAGACCCCTAGGTCGGGGTTACGAGCAGTACTTC. The encoded protein is CASRPLGRGYEQYF.

This chain uses TRBV27 with TRBJ2-1; possible D gene TRBD1, 6 bases. Germline V lookup: CDR1 MNHEY, CDR2 SMNVEV (reference sequence). The CDR3 is 18 amino acids. V was shortened by 8 bases and J by 0 bases, with 23 bases between the two germline ends. The CDR3 nucleotides read TGTGCCAGCCAGTCGGGGACACTGGGCTTTCCCTCCTACAATGAGCAGTTCTTC. It yields the protein CASQSGTLGFPSYNEQFF.

The gene calls are TRBV28 and TRBJ2-7; possible D gene TRBD1, 5 bases. Per the germline V gene, CDR1 is MDHEN and CDR2 is SYDVKM. This CDR3 spans 13 amino acids. With 7 bases removed from V and 2 bases from J, the gap between germline ends came to 12 bases. The DNA for the CDR3 is TGTGCCAGCAACCACGCAGGGACCTACGAGCAGTACTTC. This codes for CASNHAGTYEQYF.

The chain has TRBV29-1 and TRBJ2-5; 16 nucleotides align to TRBD2. Unmatched junction bases numbered 15, after V lost 1 base and J lost 4 bases. The germline V gene has CDR1 SQVTM and CDR2 ANQGSEA. This CDR3 has 20 amino acids. In DNA, the CDR3 is TGCAGCGTTGAAGGCGGGACAGGGACTAGCGGGAGGGCCCGTAGAGAGACCCAGTACTTC. It translates to CSVEGGTGTSGRARRETQYF.

This chain connects TRBV5-1 to TRBJ2-2, with no clear D. In germline, CDR1 is SGHRS, CDR2 YFSETQ. The CDR3 extends over 16 amino acids. Trimming pared 0 bases from V and 0 bases from J, leaving 9 bases between. The CDR3 coding sequence is TGCGCCAGCAGCTTGGATCGTCGGGCGAACACCGGGGAGCTGTTTTTT. This codes for CASSLDRRANTGELFF.

Only one count was recorded for this clone. The CDR3 bases are TGTGCCAGCACTAAGGGGGGGCTAGCGGGAGAATTGGTGAACGAGCAGTACTTC. This gives the protein CASTKGGLAGELVNEQYF. The chain has TRBV28 and TRBJ2-7; 10 nucleotides align to TRBD2. The CDR3 has 18 amino acids. CDR1 and CDR2 (germline): MDHEN, SYDVKM. V dropped 7 bases and J dropped 5; count of bases not matched to a gene: 20.

In its sample, this clone was seen a few times. The genes are TRBV7-9 and TRBJ2-7; perhaps TRBD1 as D (5 bases). The CDR3 is made up of 11 amino acids. Germline V lookup: CDR1 SEHNR, CDR2 FQNEAQ (reference sequence). The V gene lost 10 bases and the J gene lost 1 base, with 8 bases spanning the gap. The CDR3 loop is CATDSSYEQYF. Here the CDR3 DNA reads TGTGCCACCGACAGTTCCTACGAGCAGTACTTC. Drawing the rest from reference TRBV7-9 and TRBJ2-7, the complete variable domain is DTGVSQNPRHKITKRGQNVTFRCDPISEHNRLYWYRQTLGQGPEFLTYFQNEAQLEKSRLLSDRFSAERPKGSFSTLEIQRTEQGDSAMYLCATDSSYEQYFGPGTRLTVT.

The V and J genes are TRBV4-1 and TRBJ1-2, with D maybe TRBD1 (6 bases). CDR3 length: 16 residues. The germline V and J ends were trimmed by 3 bases and 7 bases, with 21 bases remaining between them. CDR1 and CDR2 from the germline V gene are MGHRA and YSYEKL. The CDR3 loop reads CASSQGGGRGFRGYTF. Here the CDR3 DNA reads TGCGCCAGCAGCCAGGGGGGGGGCAGGGGTTTTCGTGGCTACACCTTC.

The CDR3 region has the DNA TGTGCCATCAGTGCCGGACAGGGTAAAACTGAAGCTTTCTTT. Amino acids: CAISAGQGKTEAFF. The chain has TRBV10-3 and TRBJ1-1, with 8 positions matching TRBD1. V dropped 4 bases and J dropped 5; count of bases not matched to a gene: 6. The CDR3 is 14 residues long. Germline V lookup: CDR1 ENHRY, CDR2 SYGVKD.

As to this clone: Distinct nucleotide sequences in the sample also encode this CDR3. CDR3 region: CASSLGRYNEQFF. The CDR3 DNA is TGTGCCAGCAGTTTGGGGCGTTACAATGAGCAGTTCTTC. This sequence joins TRBV27 and TRBJ2-1; possible D gene TRBD1, 5 bases. Germline values: CDR1 MNHEY, CDR2 SMNVEV (reference sequence). The CDR3 loop spans 13 amino acids. V dropped 3 bases and J dropped 4 bases, with 7 bases sitting between them.

This clone was seen a few times. The chain employs TRBV7-2 and TRBJ2-7, with a possible D match to TRBD2 (5 bases). V lost 5 bases, J lost 7 bases, and 15 bases lay in between. Per germline, CDR1 SGHTA and CDR2 FQGNSA. CDR3 length: 13 residues. The CDR3, as DNA: TGTGCCAGCAGCACCATACTAGTGAGTGAGCAGTACTTC. The encoded protein is CASSTILVSEQYF.

Only a few counts were recorded for this clone. The chain combines TRBV6-5 with TRBJ1-2, with D uncertain. V lost 8 bases and J 7 bases, leaving 17 bases between the germline ends. The length of the CDR3 is 13 residues. Germline lookup yields CDR1 MNHEY and CDR2 SVGAGI. CDR3 protein: CASSYNRRGGYTF. The CDR3 region has the DNA TGTGCCAGCTCTTATAATCGAAGAGGTGGCTACACCTTC.

The chain links TRBV27 to TRBJ2-1; 11 nucleotides agree with TRBD2. Germline loops: CDR1 MNHEY, CDR2 SMNVEV (reference sequence). The CDR3 contains 17 residues. Losses at the gene ends were 4 bases for V and 6 bases for J; bases not matched to a gene: 11. CDR3 in amino acids: CASSSLATSGMGNEQFF. CDR3 bases: TGTGCCAGCAGTTCCCTTGCGACTAGCGGGATGGGCAATGAGCAGTTCTTC.

The genes are TRBV13 and TRBJ2-1; D perhaps matches TRBD1 (5 bases). Germline V gene sequence: CDR1 PRHDT, CDR2 FYEKMQ (reference sequence). This CDR3 contains 17 residues. V lost 5 bases, J lost 0 bases, and 17 bases lay in between. As DNA, the CDR3 is TGTGCCAGCAGCGGTCAGGACAAACCTAGCTCCTACAATGAGCAGTTCTTC. Its translation: CASSGQDKPSSYNEQFF.

The chain has TRBV25-1 and TRBJ1-2; D remains unclear. V gave up 3 bases and J gave up 4 bases, with 6 bases separating them. The germline V gene has CDR1 MGHDK and CDR2 SYGVNS. There are 12 residues in the CDR3. The chain's CDR3 is CASSDGGYGYTF. In DNA, the CDR3 is TGTGCCAGCAGTGATGGCGGCTATGGCTACACCTTC.

CDR3 in amino acids: CASSQGTRSYNEQFF. The CDR3 DNA is TGTGCCAGCAGCCAAGGGACTAGATCCTACAATGAGCAGTTCTTC. This chain joins TRBV27 and TRBJ2-1; 8 bases agree with TRBD2. Germline V gives CDR1 MNHEY, CDR2 SMNVEV (reference sequence). The CDR3 is 15 amino acids. With V trimmed by 6 bases and J by 1 base, 5 bases remained unmatched.

The gene calls are TRBV7-2 and TRBJ2-3; D ambiguous. Germline-derived CDR1 and CDR2 are SGHTA and FQGNSA. V dropped 5 bases and J dropped 10 bases, with 10 bases sitting between them. The CDR3 is made up of 11 amino acids. CDR3 loop: CASSPSISQYF. The CDR3 region has the DNA TGTGCCAGCAGCCCATCTATATCGCAGTATTTT.

The V call is TRBV6-5, the J call TRBJ1-1; tentatively, D is TRBD1 (5 bases). The germline V gene has CDR1 MNHEY and CDR2 SVGAGI. The CDR3 is made up of 12 amino acids. The V gene lost 5 bases and the J gene lost 11 bases, with 15 bases spanning the gap. The CDR3 nucleotides read TGTGCCAGCAGTGAAACAGGTTACAAGGCTTTCTTT. Amino acids: CASSETGYKAFF.

The genes are TRBV20-1 and TRBJ1-2; the D is unclear. Germline CDR1 DFQATT, CDR2 SNEGSKA (reference sequence). Trimming left V 3 bases short and J 4 bases short, with 6 bases between. The CDR3 extends over 11 amino acids. CDR3 nucleotides: TGCAGTGCTAGGAGCCTCTATGGCTACACCTTC. Translated, it gives CSARSLYGYTF.

This rearrangement joins TRBV29-1 to TRBJ2-7; 8 bases agree with TRBD2. There are 15 residues in the CDR3. Germline V gives CDR1 SQVTM, CDR2 ANQGSEA. Trimming removed 3 bases from V and 1 base from J; junction bases left unmatched: 8. The CDR3 sequence: CSVDRPGGGSYEQYF. The CDR3 DNA sequence: TGCAGCGTTGACCGCCCCGGCGGGGGGTCCTACGAGCAGTACTTC.

This chain links TRBV15 with TRBJ1-2; D perhaps matches TRBD1 (6 bases). The CDR3 is made up of 13 amino acids. The V and J ends lost 5 bases and 6 bases respectively, with 13 bases between them. Germline CDR1 LNHNV, CDR2 YYDKDF (reference sequence). For the CDR3, the DNA is TGTGCCACCAGCCGGCGCGCAGGGGATGGCTACACCTTC. Its translation is CATSRRAGDGYTF.

V gene TRBV20-1 combines with J gene TRBJ2-1, with 7 bases identical to TRBD2. The CDR3 is 11 amino acids. The trim removed 5 bases at V and 15 bases at J, leaving 10 bases unmatched. From germline, CDR1 is DFQATT and CDR2 SNEGSKA (reference sequence). The CDR3 here is CSAPSGIGLFF. CDR3 bases: TGCAGTGCTCCAAGCGGGATTGGTCTGTTCTTC.